This TCR beta chain was captured by sequencing in a study of cytomegalovirus exposure and HLA in healthy donors. Background on the study: Findings of an earlier analysis included some 120 million unique TCR beta sequences from 190 million or so T cells.

A multiplex PCR was run with 60 Vbeta primers and 13 Jbeta primers. Sequencing used immunoSEQ multiplex PCR; TCRdb keeps in-frame clones, though not all of them. The sample yields over 100,000 clones, around 78% seen once. The V gene end was trimmed by 6 bases and the J gene end by 5 bases; junction bases not matched to a gene: 4. Germline CDR1 LGHNT, CDR2 FRNRAP. The length of the CDR3 is 14 residues. Findings of the study overall: Published work reported that the classifier diagnosed cytomegalovirus status with high specificity and sensitivity. There were several of the most significant clusters that appeared linked to common viral pathogens in a later analysis. Earlier analysis found most TCR beta V segments productive about 87% or about 30% of the time.

As to this clone: Its antigen remains unidentified.

The source material was PBMCs. The clonotype was recovered from a woman aged 25 to 39 in good health and CMV-seropositive. The chain couples TRBV12-5 to TRBJ2-2; 9 nucleotides align to TRBD1. This chain's CDR3 is CASGLTGGTGELFF. The DNA of the CDR3 is TGTGCTAGTGGCCTGACAGGGGGAACCGGGGAGCTGTTTTTT.